This TCR beta chain was profiled in a study of OX40 agonist ivuxolimab in advanced cancers. Overall study context: Age averaged 60 years (range roughly 23 to 79), and roughly 82% were male. Three patients, one with hepatocellular carcinoma and two with cutaneous melanoma, achieved partial responses.

Of note for this clone: As yet, its antigen is unknown.

Germline V gene data show CDR1 as SEHNR and CDR2 as FQNEAQ (reference sequence). V dropped 4 bases and J dropped 1; count of bases not matched to a gene: 6. This CDR3 has 16 residues. Study-wide points: Certain nonresponding patients likewise had low normalized T-cell clonal expansion.

Some clones are missing from TCRdb's copy, which holds only in-frame ones; the method was immunoSEQ multiplex PCR. The table shows 45,000 to 50,000 clones, with less than 85% occurring only once. The sequence was collected from an adult with an advanced solid tumor such as melanoma, head and neck, liver or kidney cancer. The sample here was CD4+ or CD8+ T cells sorted from blood, taken in a trial of the OX40 agonist ivuxolimab. The rearrangement uses TRBV7-9 and TRBJ1-3; 8 bases match TRBD1. This CDR3 is CASSSQGASSGNTIYF. In DNA form, the CDR3 reads TGTGCCAGCAGCTCCCAGGGGGCGAGTTCTGGAAACACCATATATTTT.